This T cell receptor (beta chain) was captured by sequencing in a study of blood T cell repertoires in COVID-19. About the research overall: Sources were T cells, B-cell-depleted T cells, or PBMCs; the material itself was cDNA or gDNA.

Exposed volunteers were people who met a COVID-19 case within 2 weeks before study entry. The germline V and J ends were trimmed by 5 bases and 3 bases, with 16 bases remaining between them. From germline, CDR1 is SGHDN and CDR2 FVKESK. This CDR3 has 15 amino acids. Authors' analysis steps: Reference gene primer amplification gave nucleated cell count estimates. The repertoire was sequenced with immunoSEQ multiplex PCR; TCRdb's copy has only in-frame clones and lacks some. The V and J calls and clone size are taken from that table; D and trimming were inferred from the DNA. The sample carries about 180,000 clones, approximately 80% recorded once.

V gene TRBV14 combines with J gene TRBJ1-1, with D possibly matching TRBD1 (6 bases). Sequenced: PBMCs or T cells enriched from blood (not recorded which). This TCR derives from a man aged 60-69 years who had been exposed to COVID-19. The CDR3 protein is CASSSSNRAYTEAFF. Written as DNA, the CDR3 is TGTGCCAGCAGCTCGAGTAACAGGGCGTACACTGAAGCTTTCTTT.